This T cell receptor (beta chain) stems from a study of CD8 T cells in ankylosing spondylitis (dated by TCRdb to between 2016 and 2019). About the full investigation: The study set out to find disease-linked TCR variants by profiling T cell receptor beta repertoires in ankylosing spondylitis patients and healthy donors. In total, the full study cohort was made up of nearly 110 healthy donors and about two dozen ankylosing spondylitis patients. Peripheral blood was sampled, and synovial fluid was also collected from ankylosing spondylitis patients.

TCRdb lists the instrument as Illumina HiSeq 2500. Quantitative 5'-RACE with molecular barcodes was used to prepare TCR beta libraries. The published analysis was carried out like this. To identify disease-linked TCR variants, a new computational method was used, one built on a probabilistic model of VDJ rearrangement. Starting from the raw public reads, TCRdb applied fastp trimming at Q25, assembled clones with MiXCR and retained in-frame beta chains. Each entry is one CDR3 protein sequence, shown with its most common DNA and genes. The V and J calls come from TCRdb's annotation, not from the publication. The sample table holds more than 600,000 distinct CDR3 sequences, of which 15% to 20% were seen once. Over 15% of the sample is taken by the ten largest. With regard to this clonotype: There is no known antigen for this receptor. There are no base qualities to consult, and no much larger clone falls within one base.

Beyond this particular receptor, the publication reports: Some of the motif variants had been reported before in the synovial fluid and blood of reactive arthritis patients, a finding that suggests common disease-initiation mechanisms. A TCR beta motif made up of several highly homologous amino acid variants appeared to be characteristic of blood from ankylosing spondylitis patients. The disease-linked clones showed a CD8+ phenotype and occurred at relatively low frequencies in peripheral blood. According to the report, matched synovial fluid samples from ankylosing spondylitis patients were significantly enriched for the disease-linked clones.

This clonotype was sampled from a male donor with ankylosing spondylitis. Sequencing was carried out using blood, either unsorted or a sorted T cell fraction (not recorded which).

The CDR3 reads CASSESSPPGYTF. The DNA sequence follows: TGTGCCAGCAGTGAGTCCTCCCCGCCTGGCTACACCTTC. The chain was built from TRBV25-1 and TRBJ1-2; confidence is insufficient to name the D gene. Spanning cysteine to phenylalanine, the CDR3 consists of 13 amino acids. Only the CDR3 part of the read is kept: 39 bases, read in frame from the first base. The junction shows trimming of 3 bases on V and 7 bases on J, plus 12 bases between the germline ends. Based on the germline V gene, the CDR1 and CDR2 sequences are MGHDK and SYGVNS.